The rows below give T cell receptor beta chains drawn from one sample of a study of blood T cell repertoires in COVID-19. Profiled with immunoSEQ multiplex PCR; TCRdb holds only in-frame clones, not every one. Here the sample spans roughly 59,000 clones, around 83% being singletons. The specimen sequenced was peripheral blood. These receptor sequences come from a woman of 80 years or more with acute or convalescent COVID-19. The CDR3 runs from the conserved cysteine through the conserved F or W. A D gene is named only where the DNA matches it firmly. Clone size, where shown, is once, few, many, or a class for clones that have expanded.

V gene	D gene	J gene	clone size	CDR3 DNA	CDR3 protein
TRBV28	TRBD2	TRBJ2-1	-	TGTGCCAGCAGGGGGGTGGGAGCGGGAGGCAATGAGCAGTTCTTC	CASRGVGAGGNEQFF
TRBV28	-	TRBJ1-1	-	TGTGCCAGCACCCCATCTACCGGACAGCTCACTGAAGCTTTCTTT	CASTPSTGQLTEAFF
TRBV7-9	TRBD2	TRBJ2-3	-	TGTGCCAGCAGCCAGGGACTAGCGGTCACAGATACGCAGTATTTT	CASSQGLAVTDTQYF
TRBV6-2/TRBV6-3	TRBD1	TRBJ1-6	-	TGTGCCAGCAGTCTACCCGGGACAGCTAATTCACCCCTCCACTTT	CASSLPGTANSPLHF
TRBV30	TRBD1	TRBJ2-7	once	TGTGCCTGGAGTCAGGGGGCGGACGAGCAGTACTTC	CAWSQGADEQYF
TRBV3-1/TRBV3-2	TRBD2	TRBJ2-7	-	TGTGCCAGCAGCCAAGGACTAGCGGGAGAGTACGAGCAGTACTTC	CASSQGLAGEYEQYF
TRBV19	TRBD1	TRBJ1-3	once	TGTGCCAGTAGTCCCCAGGGGGGCGCGGGAAACACCATATATTTT	CASSPQGGAGNTIYF
TRBV7-9	TRBD2	TRBJ2-2	once	TGTGCCAGCAGCTTATCTAGCGGGGGATTCACCGGGGAGCTGTTTTTT	CASSLSSGGFTGELFF
TRBV6-6	TRBD2	TRBJ2-3	-	TGTGCCAGCAGTCCCACTAGCGGGGGGGCCGAAACATATACGCAGTATTTT	CASSPTSGGAETYTQYF
TRBV7-3	-	TRBJ1-2	-	TGTGCCAGCAGCCCCCGGGGAGGGGCGATCTATGGCTACACCTTC	CASSPRGGAIYGYTF
TRBV2	TRBD1	TRBJ1-1	-	TGTGCCAGCAGTGTGGGCAGGGGGCGAGAAGCTTTCTTT	CASSVGRGREAFF
TRBV6-2/TRBV6-3	-	TRBJ2-1	few	TGTGCCAGCAGCGATACAGGGAGGGAGTTCTTC	CASSDTGREFF
TRBV24-1	TRBD2	TRBJ2-1	-	TGTGCCACCAGTGAGGGGGGACTAGCGGACCACAATGAGCAGTTCTTC	CATSEGGLADHNEQFF
TRBV27	TRBD2	TRBJ2-2	-	TGTGCCAGCAGCAAGGTAGCGGGAGGGGCGAACACCGGGGAGCTGTTTTTT	CASSKVAGGANTGELFF
TRBV5-1	-	TRBJ1-1	-	TGCGCCAGCAGCATTTGGGACACAAACACTGAAGCTTTCTTT	CASSIWDTNTEAFF
TRBV30	-	TRBJ2-7	-	TGTGCCTGGAGTGTACAGGAGCTCTCCTACGAGCAGTACTTC	CAWSVQELSYEQYF
TRBV7-2	-	TRBJ1-2	-	TGTGCCAGCAGCTTATGGGAATCGGGGGGCTACACCTTC	CASSLWESGGYTF
TRBV10-2	-	TRBJ1-2	-	TGCGCCAGCACCTATGACAGGCTGAGTGGCTACACCTTC	CASTYDRLSGYTF
TRBV3-1/TRBV3-2	TRBD2	TRBJ2-7	-	TGTGCCAGCAGCCGAACTAGCGGGAGCTCCTACGAGCAGTACTTC	CASSRTSGSSYEQYF
TRBV18	-	TRBJ2-3	-	TGTGCCAGCTCACCAGGGGGCCCAGATACGCAGTATTTT	CASSPGGPDTQYF